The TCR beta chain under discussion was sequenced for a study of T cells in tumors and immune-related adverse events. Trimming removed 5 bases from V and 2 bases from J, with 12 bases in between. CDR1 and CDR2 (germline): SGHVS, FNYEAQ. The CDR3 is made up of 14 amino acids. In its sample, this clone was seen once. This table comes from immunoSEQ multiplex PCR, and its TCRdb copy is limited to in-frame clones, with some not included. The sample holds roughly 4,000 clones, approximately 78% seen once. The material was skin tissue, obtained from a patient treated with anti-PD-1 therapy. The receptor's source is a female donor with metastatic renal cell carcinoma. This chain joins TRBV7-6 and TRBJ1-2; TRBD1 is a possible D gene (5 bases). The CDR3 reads CASSPMGENYGYTF. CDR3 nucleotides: TGTGCCAGCAGCCCCATGGGGGAGAACTATGGCTACACCTTC.